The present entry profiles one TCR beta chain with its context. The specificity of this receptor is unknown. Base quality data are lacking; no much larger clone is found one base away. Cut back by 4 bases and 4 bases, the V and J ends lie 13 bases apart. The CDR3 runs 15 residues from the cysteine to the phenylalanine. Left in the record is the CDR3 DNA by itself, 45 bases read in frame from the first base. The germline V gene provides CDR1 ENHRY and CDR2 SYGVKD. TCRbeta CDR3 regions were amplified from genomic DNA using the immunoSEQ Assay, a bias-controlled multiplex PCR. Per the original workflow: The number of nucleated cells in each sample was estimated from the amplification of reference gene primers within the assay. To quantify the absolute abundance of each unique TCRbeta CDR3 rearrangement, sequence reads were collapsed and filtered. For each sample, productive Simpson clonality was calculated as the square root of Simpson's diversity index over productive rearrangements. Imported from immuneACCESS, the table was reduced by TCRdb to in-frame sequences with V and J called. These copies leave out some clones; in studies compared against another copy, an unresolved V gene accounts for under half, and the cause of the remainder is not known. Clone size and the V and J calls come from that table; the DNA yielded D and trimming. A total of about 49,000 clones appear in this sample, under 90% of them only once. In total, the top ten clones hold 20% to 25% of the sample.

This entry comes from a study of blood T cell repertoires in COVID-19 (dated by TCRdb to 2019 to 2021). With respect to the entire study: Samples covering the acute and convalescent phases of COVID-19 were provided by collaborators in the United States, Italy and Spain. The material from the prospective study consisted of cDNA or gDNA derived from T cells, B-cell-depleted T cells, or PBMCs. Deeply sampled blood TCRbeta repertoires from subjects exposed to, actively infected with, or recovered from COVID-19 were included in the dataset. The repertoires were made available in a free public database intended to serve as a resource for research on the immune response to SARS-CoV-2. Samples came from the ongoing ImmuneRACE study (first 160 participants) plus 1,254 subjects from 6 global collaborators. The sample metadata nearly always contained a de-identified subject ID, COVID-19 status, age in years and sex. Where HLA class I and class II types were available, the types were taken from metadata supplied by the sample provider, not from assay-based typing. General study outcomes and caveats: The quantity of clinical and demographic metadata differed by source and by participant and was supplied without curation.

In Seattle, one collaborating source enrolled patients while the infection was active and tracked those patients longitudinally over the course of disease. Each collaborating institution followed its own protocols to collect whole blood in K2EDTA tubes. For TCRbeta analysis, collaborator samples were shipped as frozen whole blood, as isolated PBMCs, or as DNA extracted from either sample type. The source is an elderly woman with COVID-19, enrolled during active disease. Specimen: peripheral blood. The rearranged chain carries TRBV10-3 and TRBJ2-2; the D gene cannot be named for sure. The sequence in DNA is TGTGCCATCAGTGGTCGTGGGCCGCCCACCGGGGAGCTGTTTTTT. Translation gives CAISGRGPPTGELFF.